The 15 T cell receptor beta chains presented below share a single source sample, sequenced in a study of radiotherapy plus CTLA-4 blockade in lung cancer. TCRdb's table, derived via immunoSEQ multiplex PCR, lists solely in-frame clones and lacks some. The sample comprises tens of thousands of clones, 60% to 85% of which are singletons, and more than 3.5% rests with the top ten. Material: peripheral blood, obtained from a patient treated with radiotherapy plus ipilimumab. These receptors were taken from a human donor with non-small cell lung cancer who had a partial response to radiotherapy plus ipilimumab. Some clones in this sample may be carry-over from other donors' samples.

A single count supports this clone. The J gene is TRBJ2-3, the V gene TRBV4-3, with 10 nucleotides matching TRBD2. V dropped 0 bases and J dropped 4; count of bases not matched to a gene: 7. This CDR3 has 17 residues. Germline assignment: CDR1 LGHNA and CDR2 YSLEER. The chain's CDR3 is CASSQDQSGGAADTQYF. The CDR3 nucleotides are TGCGCCAGCAGCCAAGATCAAAGCGGGGGGGCCGCAGATACGCAGTATTTT.

The gene calls are TRBV2 and TRBJ2-1; 7 bases match TRBD1. The germline CDR1 and CDR2 sequences are SNHLY and FYNNEI. V was clipped by 5 bases and J by 0 bases; unmatched bases: 4. This CDR3 is 15 amino acids long. The CDR3 is CASSSQGSSYNEQFF. In DNA form, the CDR3 reads TGTGCCAGCAGTTCACAGGGGAGCTCCTACAATGAGCAGTTCTTC.

The rearrangement links TRBV21-1 to TRBJ2-7; no DNA check was done on the table's D call, TRBD2. TRBV21-1 is labeled a pseudogene. The CDR3 extends over 16 amino acids. The DNA for the CDR3 is TGTGCCAGCAGCAAAGTAGGGTTAGCGGGAGTCGACGAGCAGTACTTC. Amino acid sequence: CASSKVGLAGVDEQYF.

V is TRBV5-1 and J is TRBJ1-1; maybe TRBD1 (5 bases). V was cut by 7 bases and J by 3 bases, with 19 bases left in between. The CDR3 sequence is 15 residues long. The V gene's germline CDR1 is SGHRS and CDR2 YFSETQ. The CDR3 DNA sequence: TGCGCCAGCGCCACCCTGGGGCAACCGGACACTGAAGCTTTCTTT. Its translation: CASATLGQPDTEAFF.

The genes are TRBV13 and TRBJ1-2; the D gene is possibly TRBD1 (6 bases). From germline, CDR1 is PRHDT and CDR2 FYEKMQ (reference sequence). This CDR3 region has 21 residues. Trimming stripped 5 bases from V and 4 bases from J, with 35 bases between. The CDR3 is CASSGPGQLAVAASLGYGYTF. CDR3 in DNA: TGTGCCAGCAGCGGCCCCGGACAGCTGGCCGTCGCTGCCTCCCTCGGCTATGGCTACACCTTC.

This clone was recorded once. CDR3 bases: TGTGCCAGCAGTGGGGCAGGGGGCGAAAATCAGCCCCAGCATTTT. This sequence encodes CASSGAGGENQPQHF. The rearrangement joins TRBV6-5 to TRBJ1-5; 8 nucleotides match TRBD1. From germline, CDR1 is MNHEY and CDR2 SVGAGI. The J segment lost 4 bases and the V segment lost 5 bases, leaving 7 bases of the junction unmatched. CDR3 length: 15 amino acids.

The genes are TRBV5-3 and TRBJ2-5, with 11 positions matching TRBD1. TRBV5-3 is known as an ORF, though its function is uncertain. V trimming: 0 bases; J trimming: 5 bases; junction bases outside the gene matches: 3. This CDR3 region has 15 residues. The CDR3 spells CARSLGTGGKETQYF. The CDR3, as DNA: TGTGCCAGAAGCTTGGGGACAGGGGGCAAGGAGACCCAGTACTTC.

This chain connects TRBV28 to TRBJ2-2; TRBD2 is a possible D gene (5 bases). Trimming cost V 3 bases and J 2 bases, with 13 bases left between them. The CDR3 contains 16 residues. Germline V lookup: CDR1 MDHEN, CDR2 SYDVKM. Here the CDR3 reads CASSFERLTNTGELFF. CDR3 nucleotide sequence: TGTGCCAGCAGTTTCGAGCGGCTAACTAACACCGGGGAGCTGTTTTTT.

The CDR3 reads CAWSIQRGPINEQFF. The CDR3 DNA reads as TGTGCCTGGAGTATTCAACGGGGTCCTATCAATGAGCAGTTCTTC. The rearrangement joins TRBV30 to TRBJ2-1; TRBD2 is a possible D gene (5 bases). CDR1 is GTSNPN, CDR2 SVGIG, per germline (reference sequence). Trimming took off 2 bases at V and 6 bases at J, with 17 bases between the two ends. This CDR3 comprises 15 residues. Full variable domain (remainder filled in from reference TRBV30 and TRBJ2-1): SQTIHQWPATLVQPVGSPLSLECTVEGTSNPNLYWYRQAAGRGLQLLFYSVGIGQISSEVPQNLSASRPQDRQFILSSKKLLLSDSGFYLCAWSIQRGPINEQFFGPGTRLTVL.

The chain joins TRBV5-1 to TRBJ2-3; 12 bases line up with TRBD2. The length of the CDR3 is 16 residues. V lost 1 base and J lost 3; bases outside the gene matches: 3. Looked up from germline, CDR1 is SGHRS and CDR2 is YFSETQ. The CDR3 DNA is TGCGCCAGCAGCTTGACTAGCGGGGGGTCGACAGATACGCAGTATTTT. This gives the protein CASSLTSGGSTDTQYF. Combining the CDR3 with reference TRBV5-1 and TRBJ2-3 gives the whole variable domain KAGVTQTPRYLIKTRGQQVTLSCSPISGHRSVSWYQQTPGQGLQFLFEYFSETQRNKGNFPGRFSGRQFSNSRSEMNVSTLELGDSALYLCASSLTSGGSTDTQYFGPGTRLTVL.

The chain couples TRBV7-2 to TRBJ1-3; D uncertain. Looked up from germline, CDR1 is SGHTA and CDR2 is FQGNSA. The length of the CDR3 is 16 residues. V was cut by 5 bases and J by 0 bases, with 14 bases left in between. CDR3 in DNA: TGTGCCAGCAGCCGCCTCCAGGTACCCTCTGGAAACACCATATATTTT. This encodes CASSRLQVPSGNTIYF.

This sequence joins TRBV27 and TRBJ1-1; 7 bases are a match to TRBD1. CDR3 size: 13 residues. Germline trimming cut 5 bases from V and 3 bases from J; bases unmatched to any gene: 3. Germline lookup yields CDR1 MNHEY and CDR2 SMNVEV (reference sequence). In nucleotides, the CDR3 is TGTGCCAGCAGTCTTACAGGGGACACTGAAGCTTTCTTT. This encodes CASSLTGDTEAFF.

This sequence joins TRBV6-5 and TRBJ2-2; 8 bases align to TRBD1. The V and J ends lost 10 bases and 1 base, in that order; junction bases with no gene match: 2. CDR1 is MNHEY and CDR2 is SVGAGI in the germline V gene. This CDR3 region has 13 residues. The CDR3 sequence: CATGQGNTGELFF. CDR3 coding DNA: TGTGCCACCGGACAGGGGAACACCGGGGAGCTGTTTTTT.

The genes are TRBV10-2 and TRBJ2-2, with 7 positions matching TRBD1. V trimming: 6 bases; J trimming: 2 bases; junction bases outside the gene matches: 3. Looked up from germline, CDR1 is WSHSY and CDR2 is SAAADI. The CDR3 runs 14 residues. CDR3 bases: TGCGCCAGCAGGGACAGGACTAACACCGGGGAGCTGTTTTTT. This encodes CASRDRTNTGELFF.

On this clone itself: Within the sample, other DNA sequences also encode this same CDR3. The V gene is TRBV9, the J gene TRBJ2-5, with a weak D call TRBD1 (5 bases). V lost 0 bases to trimming and J lost 5 bases, with 11 bases between them. From germline, CDR1 is SGDLS and CDR2 YYNGEE. This CDR3 is 14 amino acids long. The chain's CDR3 is CASSVGRGWETQYF. The CDR3 nucleotides read TGTGCCAGCAGCGTAGGAAGGGGCTGGGAGACCCAGTACTTC.